This T cell receptor beta chain was recovered during a study of T-cell reconstitution after alpha-beta-depleted transplantation in children. Using unique molecular identifiers, the investigators prepared the TCRbeta library. TCRdb analysed the PCR reads with MiXCR anew, one entry per CDR3 protein. This table holds some 300,000 distinct CDR3 sequences, 10% found once. The germline V gene has CDR1 SGHKS and CDR2 YYEKEE (reference sequence). The CDR3 consists of 15 residues. The V gene lost 7 bases and the J gene lost 5 bases, with 21 bases spanning the gap. The sample consisted of PBMCs from the stem cell graft donor, taken from the stem cell graft. V and J are TRBV5-5 and TRBJ1-1; tentatively, D is TRBD1 (5 bases). The TCR sequence derives from a human donor who donated a stem cell graft to a child with acute lymphoblastic leukemia. As DNA, the CDR3 is TGTGCCAGCGGCCCGGAGGATGGGGGTTGGACTGAAGCTTTCTTT. This encodes CASGPEDGGWTEAFF.